This T cell receptor beta chain was recovered during a study of vaccination effects on CD4 cells after COVID-19. The study's findings and limits: Only a few convalescent patients and no early post-infection timepoints featured in the study.

This CDR3 contains 14 residues. Trimming cost V 6 bases and J 6 bases; bases outside gene matches: 9. Per germline, CDR1 SNHLY and CDR2 FYNNEI. Remarks on this clone: The antigen is undetermined.

Peptide-pool stimulation followed by sequencing identified expanded antigen-specific CD4+ clonotypes in the ViraFEST assay. When around ten days of culture had elapsed, CD4+ T cells were isolated. According to the study, vaccine recipients showed no prior SARS-CoV-2 infection and negative nucleocapsid antibodies. TCRdb's table, derived via immunoSEQ multiplex PCR, lists solely in-frame clones and lacks some. The table records approximately 70,000 clones, under 85% of them present only once. The gene calls are TRBV2 and TRBJ1-2; 8 positions agree with TRBD1. The TCR sequence derives from a human donor who received a COVID-19 vaccine. This sample comprised CD4+ T cells from PBMCs cultured with HCoV-NL63 spike peptides, obtained before COVID-19 vaccination. For the CDR3, the DNA is TGTGCCAGCAGATCAAGCAGGGGGCAGGATGGCTACACCTTC. It translates to CASRSSRGQDGYTF.